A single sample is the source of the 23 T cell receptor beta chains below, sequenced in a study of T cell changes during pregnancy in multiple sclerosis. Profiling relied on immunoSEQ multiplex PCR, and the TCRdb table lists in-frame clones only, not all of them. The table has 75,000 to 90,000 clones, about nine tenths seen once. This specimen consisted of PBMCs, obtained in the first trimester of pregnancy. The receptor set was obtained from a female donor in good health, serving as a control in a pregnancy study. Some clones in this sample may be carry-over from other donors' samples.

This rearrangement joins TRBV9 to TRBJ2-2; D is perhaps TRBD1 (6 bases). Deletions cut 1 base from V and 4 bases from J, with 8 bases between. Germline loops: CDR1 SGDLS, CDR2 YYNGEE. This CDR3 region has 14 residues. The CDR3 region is CASSVTGSTGELFF. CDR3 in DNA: TGTGCCAGCAGCGTAACAGGGTCCACCGGGGAGCTGTTTTTT. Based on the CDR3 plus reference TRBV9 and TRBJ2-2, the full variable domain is DSGVTQTPKHLITATGQRVTLRCSPRSGDLSVYWYQQSLDQGLQFLIQYYNGEERAKGNILERFSAQQFPDLHSELNLSSLELGDSALYFCASSVTGSTGELFFGEGSRLTVL.

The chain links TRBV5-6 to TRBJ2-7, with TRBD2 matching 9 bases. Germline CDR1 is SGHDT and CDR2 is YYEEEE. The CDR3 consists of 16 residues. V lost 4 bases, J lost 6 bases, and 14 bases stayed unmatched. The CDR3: CASSPIPLAGGLEQYF. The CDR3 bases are TGTGCCAGCAGCCCTATACCACTAGCGGGCGGGCTCGAGCAGTACTTC.

The CDR3 DNA reads as TGTGCCAGTAGTCGGGCAGGGGGCGTGAGCAATCAGCCCCAGCATTTT. Protein sequence: CASSRAGGVSNQPQHF. The J gene is TRBJ1-5, the V gene TRBV19; TRBD1 matches at 8 bases. The CDR3 loop spans 16 amino acids. V lost 5 bases and J lost 1; bases outside the gene matches: 7. Germline assignment: CDR1 LNHDA and CDR2 SQIVND (reference sequence).

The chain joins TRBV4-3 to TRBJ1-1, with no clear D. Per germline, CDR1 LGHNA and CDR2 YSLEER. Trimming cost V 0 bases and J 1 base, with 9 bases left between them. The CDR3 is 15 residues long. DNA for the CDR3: TGCGCCAGCAGCCAAGATCCGTGGGCGAACACTGAAGCTTTCTTT. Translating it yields CASSQDPWANTEAFF.

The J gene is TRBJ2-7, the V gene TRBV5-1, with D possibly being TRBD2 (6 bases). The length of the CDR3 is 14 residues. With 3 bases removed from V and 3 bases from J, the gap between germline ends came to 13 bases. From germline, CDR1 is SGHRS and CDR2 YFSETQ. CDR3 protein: CASSSDGGGYEQYF. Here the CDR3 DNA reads TGCGCCAGCAGCTCGGACGGGGGTGGCTACGAGCAGTACTTC.

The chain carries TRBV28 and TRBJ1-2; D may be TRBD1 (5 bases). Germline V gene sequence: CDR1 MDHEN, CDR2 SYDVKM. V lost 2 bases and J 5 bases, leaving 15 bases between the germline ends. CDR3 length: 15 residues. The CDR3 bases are TGTGCCAGCAGTTTACCCAGGGCATTGGCTTATGGCTACACCTTC. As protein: CASSLPRALAYGYTF.

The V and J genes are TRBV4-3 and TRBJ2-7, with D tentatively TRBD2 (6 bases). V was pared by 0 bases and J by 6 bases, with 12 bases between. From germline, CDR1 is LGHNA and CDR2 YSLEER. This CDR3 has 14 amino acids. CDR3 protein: CASSQETSLGEQYF. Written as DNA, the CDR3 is TGCGCCAGCAGCCAAGAAACTAGCCTAGGCGAGCAGTACTTC.

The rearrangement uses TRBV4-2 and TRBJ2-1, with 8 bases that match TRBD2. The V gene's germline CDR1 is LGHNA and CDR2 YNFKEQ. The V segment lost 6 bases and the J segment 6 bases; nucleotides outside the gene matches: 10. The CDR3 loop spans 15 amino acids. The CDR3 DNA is TGTGCCAGCAGTCCATTAGCGGGAAGAAGCAATGAGCAGTTCTTC. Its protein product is CASSPLAGRSNEQFF.

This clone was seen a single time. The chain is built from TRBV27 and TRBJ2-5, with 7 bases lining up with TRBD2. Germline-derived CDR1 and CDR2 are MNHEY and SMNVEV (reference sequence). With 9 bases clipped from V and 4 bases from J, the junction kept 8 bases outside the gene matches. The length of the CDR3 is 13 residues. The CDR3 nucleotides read TGTGCCAGAATACTAGGGAGGGGAGAGACCCAGTACTTC. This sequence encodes CARILGRGETQYF.

The CDR3 coding sequence is TGCGCCAGCAGCTGGGGACAGGGGAGTGGAGTAGCTTTCTTT. Amino acids: CASSWGQGSGVAFF. The chain employs TRBV5-1 and TRBJ1-1; 10 bases line up with TRBD1. The V gene end was trimmed by 3 bases and the J gene end by 10 bases; junction bases not matched to a gene: 9. The CDR3 is made up of 14 amino acids. Per germline, CDR1 SGHRS and CDR2 YFSETQ.

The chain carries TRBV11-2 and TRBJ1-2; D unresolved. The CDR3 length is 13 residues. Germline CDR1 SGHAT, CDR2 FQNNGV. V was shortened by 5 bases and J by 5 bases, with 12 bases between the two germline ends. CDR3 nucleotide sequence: TGTGCCAGCAGCGGAGGAGGCGGATATGGCTACACCTTC. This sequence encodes CASSGGGGYGYTF.

CDR3 protein: CASSLTGTNQPQHF. In DNA form, the CDR3 reads TGTGCCAGCAGCTTGACAGGCACCAATCAGCCCCAGCATTTT. V usage is TRBV5-6 and J usage is TRBJ1-5, with D perhaps TRBD1 (5 bases). Germline V CDR1 and CDR2: SGHDT, YYEEEE. V lost 1 base and J lost 3, with 8 bases in between. This CDR3 spans 14 amino acids.

CDR3 DNA sequence: TGTGCCAGCAGTTTCACCCCCCGAGGGTTCTACGAGCAGTACTTC. Translation gives CASSFTPRGFYEQYF. This rearrangement joins TRBV27 to TRBJ2-7, with a weak D call TRBD2 (5 bases). V was cut by 3 bases and J by 3 bases, with 15 bases left in between. Germline V gives CDR1 MNHEY, CDR2 SMNVEV (reference sequence). CDR3 length equals 15 residues.

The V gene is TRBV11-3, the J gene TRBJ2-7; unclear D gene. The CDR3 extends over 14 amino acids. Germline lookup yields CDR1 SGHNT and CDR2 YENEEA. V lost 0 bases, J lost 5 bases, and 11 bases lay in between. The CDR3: CASSLEGWSHEQYF. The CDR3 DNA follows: TGTGCCAGCAGCTTAGAAGGATGGAGTCACGAGCAGTACTTC. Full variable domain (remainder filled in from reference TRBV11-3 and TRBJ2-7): EAGVVQSPRYKIIEKKQPVAFWCNPISGHNTLYWYLQNLGQGPELLIRYENEEAVDDSQLPKDRFSAERLKGVDSTLKIQPAELGDSAVYLCASSLEGWSHEQYFGPGTRLTVT.

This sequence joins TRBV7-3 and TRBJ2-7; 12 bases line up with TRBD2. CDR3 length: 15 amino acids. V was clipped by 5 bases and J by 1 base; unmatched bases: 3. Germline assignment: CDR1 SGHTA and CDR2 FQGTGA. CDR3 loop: CASSPLAGGSYEQYF. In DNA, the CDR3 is TGTGCCAGCAGCCCCCTAGCGGGAGGGTCCTACGAGCAGTACTTC.

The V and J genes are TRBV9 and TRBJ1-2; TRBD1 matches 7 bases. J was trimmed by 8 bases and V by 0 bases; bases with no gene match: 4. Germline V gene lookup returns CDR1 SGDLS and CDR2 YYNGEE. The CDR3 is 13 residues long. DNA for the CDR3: TGTGCCAGCAGCGTAGTAACAGGGGAAGGCTACACCTTC. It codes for CASSVVTGEGYTF.

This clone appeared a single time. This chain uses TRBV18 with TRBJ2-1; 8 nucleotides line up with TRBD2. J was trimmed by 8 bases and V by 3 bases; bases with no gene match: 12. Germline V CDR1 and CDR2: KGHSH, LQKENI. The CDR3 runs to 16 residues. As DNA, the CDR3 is TGTGCCAGCTCACCCCTTGAACTAGCGGCTTGGCATGAGCAGTTCTTC. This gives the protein CASSPLELAAWHEQFF.

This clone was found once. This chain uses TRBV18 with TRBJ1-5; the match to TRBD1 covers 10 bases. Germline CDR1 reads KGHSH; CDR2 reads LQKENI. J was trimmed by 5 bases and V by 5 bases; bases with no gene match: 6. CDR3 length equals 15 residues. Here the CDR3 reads CASSTGTGVYQPQHF. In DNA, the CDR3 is TGTGCCAGCTCAACCGGGACAGGGGTGTATCAGCCCCAGCATTTT.

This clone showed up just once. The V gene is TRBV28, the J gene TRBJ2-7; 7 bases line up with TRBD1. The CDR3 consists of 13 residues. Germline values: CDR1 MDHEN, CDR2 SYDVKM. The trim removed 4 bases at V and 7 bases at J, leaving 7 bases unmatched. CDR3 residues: CASSSRQGEEQYF. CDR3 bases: TGTGCCAGCAGTTCCAGACAGGGAGAAGAGCAGTACTTC.

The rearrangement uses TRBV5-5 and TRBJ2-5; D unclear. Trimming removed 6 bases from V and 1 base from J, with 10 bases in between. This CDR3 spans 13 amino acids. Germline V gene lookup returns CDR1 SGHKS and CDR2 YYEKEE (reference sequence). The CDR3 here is CASTRLPQETQYF. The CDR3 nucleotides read TGTGCCAGCACCCGCCTACCCCAAGAGACCCAGTACTTC.

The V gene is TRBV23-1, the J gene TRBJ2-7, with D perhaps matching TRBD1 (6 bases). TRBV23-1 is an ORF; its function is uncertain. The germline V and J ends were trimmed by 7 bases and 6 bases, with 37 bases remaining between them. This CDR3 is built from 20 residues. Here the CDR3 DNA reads TGCGCCAGCACCCTCAATCCCGAATTGGGACCAGAACCCCAGGGGCCCGAGCAGTACTTC. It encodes CASTLNPELGPEPQGPEQYF.

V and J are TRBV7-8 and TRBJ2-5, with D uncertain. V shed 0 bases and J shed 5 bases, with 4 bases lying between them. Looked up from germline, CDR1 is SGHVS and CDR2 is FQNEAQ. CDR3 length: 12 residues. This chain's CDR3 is CASSLAGETQYF. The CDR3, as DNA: TGTGCCAGCAGCTTAGCCGGGGAGACCCAGTACTTC. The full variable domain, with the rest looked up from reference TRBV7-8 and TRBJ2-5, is GAGVSQSPRYKVAKRGQDVALRCDPISGHVSLFWYQQALGQGPEFLTYFQNEAQLDKSGLPSDRFFAERPEGSVSTLKIQRTQQEDSAVYLCASSLAGETQYFGPGTRLLVL.

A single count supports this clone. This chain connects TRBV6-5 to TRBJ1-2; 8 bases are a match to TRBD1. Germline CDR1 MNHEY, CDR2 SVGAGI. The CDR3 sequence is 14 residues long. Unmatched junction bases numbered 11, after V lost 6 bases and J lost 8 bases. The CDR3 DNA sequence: TGTGCCAGCAGACAGACCGGGACAGGAGAGGGCTACACCTTC. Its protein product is CASRQTGTGEGYTF.